Sequencing of this T cell receptor (beta chain) was carried out in a study of shared clonotypes between healthy human individuals. V lost 1 base, J lost 6 bases, and 13 bases lay in between. This CDR3 has 14 amino acids. Per the germline V gene, CDR1 is SGHAT and CDR2 is FQNNGV. Authors' methods: Filtering was not the same, since immunoSEQ gave junction-only sequences without quality scores. Clones were sequenced by immunoSEQ multiplex PCR, and TCRdb holds only the in-frame ones, with some missing. Clonal size and the V and J genes are those of that table, whereas D and trimming came from the DNA. The table includes 1,500,000 or so clones, 96% detected once.

The receptor's source is a young man in good health. The chain links TRBV11-2 to TRBJ2-7, with a possible D match to TRBD2 (5 bases). Sequenced input: naive CD4+ T cells sorted from blood. Subset specified: CD45RA+ positively selected. The CDR3 DNA follows: TGTGCCAGCAGCTTAGTAGGGCTAGCAGCCGAGCAGTACTTC. This translates into CASSLVGLAAEQYF.